This TCR beta chain came from a study of blood T cell repertoires in COVID-19. Profiling relied on immunoSEQ multiplex PCR, and the TCRdb table lists in-frame clones only, not all of them. In the table there are fewer than 350,000 clones, 70% to 90% of which are singletons. The CDR3 runs 14 residues. The ends were cut back, 2 bases at V and 6 bases at J, with 12 bases in the middle. Germline values: CDR1 MNHEY, CDR2 SVGEGT. Sequencing used PBMCs or T cells enriched from blood (not recorded which). The chain is built from TRBV6-2 or TRBV6-3 and TRBJ2-3, with a weak D call TRBD2 (7 bases). This TCR derives from a man aged 30 to 39 who had recovered from COVID-19. The DNA for the CDR3 is TGTGCCAGCAGTTACGGGGGGGCTTTGGATACGCAGTATTTT. Translated, it gives CASSYGGALDTQYF.